Listed below are T cell receptor beta chains from one sample, sequenced in a study of T cell changes during pregnancy in multiple sclerosis. Profiled with immunoSEQ multiplex PCR; TCRdb holds only in-frame clones, not every one. The sample lists around 23,000 clones, over 85% occurring once. The sample was CD8+ T cells from peripheral blood mononuclear cells, taken in the third trimester of pregnancy. The source is a female donor with multiple sclerosis, enrolled in a pregnancy study. Both conserved end residues are part of each CDR3. The order of the fields is V gene, J gene, CDR3 protein.

>TRBV10-3|TRBJ1-4
CAIQDRENEKLFF
>TRBV7-9|TRBJ2-3
CASSLGQGKTDTQYF
>TRBV4-1|TRBJ2-1
CASSQDTAGLANEQFF
>TRBV27|TRBJ2-1
CATMGGNEQFF
>TRBV18|TRBJ2-7
CASSPPASTYEQYF
>TRBV7-6|TRBJ2-5
CASSLILVLQGQETQYF
>TRBV5-8|TRBJ2-2
CASSSQGQGVLTGELFF
>TRBV9|TRBJ2-7
CASSGLAGGPSYEQYF
>TRBV28|TRBJ2-1
CASSFDNEQFF
>TRBV2|TRBJ2-1
CASSTFGQGADGQFF
>TRBV29-1|TRBJ2-7
CSAVGSYEQYF
>TRBV9|TRBJ2-5
CASSSPINGTSKETQYF
>TRBV19|TRBJ1-5
CASSITDYSNQPQHF
>TRBV7-9|TRBJ2-2
CASSQDRADTGELFF
>TRBV13|TRBJ1-1
CASSSGQGAEAFF
>TRBV7-9|TRBJ2-7
CASSFDAVNYEQYF
>TRBV6-5|TRBJ1-6
CASIERGGFNSPLHF
>TRBV27|TRBJ1-2
CASSSGGSNYGYTF
>TRBV5-8|TRBJ1-5
CASSLGQYYSNQPQHF
>TRBV4-1|TRBJ2-3
CASSQFPSSTDTQYF
>TRBV27|TRBJ1-5
CASSLSWGGQWNQPQHF
>TRBV7-2|TRBJ2-7
CASSGAGTGWYEQYF
>TRBV4-1|TRBJ2-1
CASSQVPGVDNEQFF
>TRBV7-9|TRBJ2-1
CASSGTLAGVGNEQFF
>TRBV4-2|TRBJ2-1
CASSQGSDGLYNEQFF
>TRBV27|TRBJ2-7
CASSFFGVDEQYF
>TRBV19|TRBJ2-7
CATTSSVGYEQYF